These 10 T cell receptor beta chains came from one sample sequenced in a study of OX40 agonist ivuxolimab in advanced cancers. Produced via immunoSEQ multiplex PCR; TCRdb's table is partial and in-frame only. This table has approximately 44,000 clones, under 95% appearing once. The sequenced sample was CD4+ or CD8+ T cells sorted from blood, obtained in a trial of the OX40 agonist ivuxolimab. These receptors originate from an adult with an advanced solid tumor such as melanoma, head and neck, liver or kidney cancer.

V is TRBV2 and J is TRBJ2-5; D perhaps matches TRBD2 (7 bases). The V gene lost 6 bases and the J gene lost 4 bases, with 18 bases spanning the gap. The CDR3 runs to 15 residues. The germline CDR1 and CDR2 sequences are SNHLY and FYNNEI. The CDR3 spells CASSGEGRGVETQYF. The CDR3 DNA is TGTGCCAGCAGCGGGGAGGGGAGGGGGGTAGAGACCCAGTACTTC.

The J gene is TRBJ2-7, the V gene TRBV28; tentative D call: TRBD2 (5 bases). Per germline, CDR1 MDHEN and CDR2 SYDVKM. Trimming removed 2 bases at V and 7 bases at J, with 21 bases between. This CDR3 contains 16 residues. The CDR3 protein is CASSLMSGRGSGEQYF. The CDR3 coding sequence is TGTGCCAGCAGTTTAATGTCAGGTCGGGGTTCTGGTGAGCAGTACTTC.

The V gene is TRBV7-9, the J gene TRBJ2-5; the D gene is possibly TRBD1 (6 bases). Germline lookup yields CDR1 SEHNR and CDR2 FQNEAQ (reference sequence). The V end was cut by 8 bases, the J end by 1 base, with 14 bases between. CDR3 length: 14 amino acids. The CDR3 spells CASAPPRGQETQYF. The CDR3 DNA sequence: TGTGCCAGCGCCCCCCCCAGGGGCCAAGAGACCCAGTACTTC.

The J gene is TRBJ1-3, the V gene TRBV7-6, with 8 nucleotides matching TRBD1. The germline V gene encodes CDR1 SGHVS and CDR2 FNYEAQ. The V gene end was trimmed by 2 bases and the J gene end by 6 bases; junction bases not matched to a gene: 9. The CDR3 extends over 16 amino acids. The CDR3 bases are TGTGCCAGCAGCTTATTCTCCGGGACAGGTGTAAACACCATATATTTT. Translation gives CASSLFSGTGVNTIYF.

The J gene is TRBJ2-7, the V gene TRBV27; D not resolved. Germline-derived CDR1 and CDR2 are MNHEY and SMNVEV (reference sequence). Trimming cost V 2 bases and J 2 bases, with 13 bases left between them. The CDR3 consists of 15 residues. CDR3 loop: CASSLNQYRPYEQYF. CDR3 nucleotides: TGTGCCAGCAGTTTAAATCAATACAGACCCTACGAGCAGTACTTC.

The CDR3 sequence is CSVSVGDGYTF. CDR3 coding DNA: TGCAGCGTTTCAGTTGGGGATGGCTACACCTTC. The rearrangement uses TRBV29-1 and TRBJ1-2; D unclear. Germline loops: CDR1 SQVTM, CDR2 ANQGSEA. V was clipped by 5 bases and J by 6 bases, with 10 bases between them. The CDR3 is 11 residues long.

The CDR3 is CASSYKSDSSFSYEQYF. The CDR3 bases are TGTGCCAGCAGTTATAAGTCCGACAGTTCCTTCTCCTACGAGCAGTACTTC. This chain links TRBV28 with TRBJ2-7, with D perhaps matching TRBD1 (5 bases). Trimming pared 4 bases from V and 0 bases from J, leaving 19 bases between. Per germline, CDR1 MDHEN and CDR2 SYDVKM. There are 17 residues in the CDR3.

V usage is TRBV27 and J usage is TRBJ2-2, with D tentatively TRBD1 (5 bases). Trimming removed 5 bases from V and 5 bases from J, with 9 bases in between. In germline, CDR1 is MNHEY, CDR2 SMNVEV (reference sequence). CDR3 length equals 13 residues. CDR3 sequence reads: CASSPRDTGELFF. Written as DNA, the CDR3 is TGTGCCAGCAGTCCCAGGGATACCGGGGAGCTGTTTTTT.

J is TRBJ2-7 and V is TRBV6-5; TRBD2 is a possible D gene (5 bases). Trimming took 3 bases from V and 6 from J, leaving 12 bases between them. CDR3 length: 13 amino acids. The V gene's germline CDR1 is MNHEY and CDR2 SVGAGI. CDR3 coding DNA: TGTGCCAGCAGTTATAGAGAGGGCTCCGAGCAGTACTTC. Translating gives CASSYREGSEQYF.

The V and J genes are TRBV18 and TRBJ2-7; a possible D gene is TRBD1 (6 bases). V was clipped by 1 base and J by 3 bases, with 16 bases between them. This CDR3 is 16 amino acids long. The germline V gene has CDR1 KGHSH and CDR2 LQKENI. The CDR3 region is CASSPQTGYFVYEQYF. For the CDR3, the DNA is TGTGCCAGCTCACCACAAACAGGGTACTTCGTCTACGAGCAGTACTTC.